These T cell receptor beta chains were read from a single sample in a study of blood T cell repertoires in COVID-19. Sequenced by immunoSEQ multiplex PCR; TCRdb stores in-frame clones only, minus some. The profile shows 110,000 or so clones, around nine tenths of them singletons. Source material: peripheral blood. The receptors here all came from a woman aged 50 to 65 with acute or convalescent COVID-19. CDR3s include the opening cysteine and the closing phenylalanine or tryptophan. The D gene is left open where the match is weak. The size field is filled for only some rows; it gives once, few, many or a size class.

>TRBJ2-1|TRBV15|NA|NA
TGTGCCACCAGCAGTATGTACAGCTCCTACAATGAGCAGTTCTTC
CATSSMYSSYNEQFF
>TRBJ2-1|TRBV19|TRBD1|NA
TGTGCCAGCCGCGGGACAGGGGATTGGGGTGAGCAGTTCTTC
CASRGTGDWGEQFF
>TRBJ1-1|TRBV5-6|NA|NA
TGTGCCAGCAGCTCATTACACCTGAACACTGAAGCTTTCTTT
CASSSLHLNTEAFF
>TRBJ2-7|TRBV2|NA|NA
TGTGCCAGCAGACAGGGAGACCCCTACGAGCAGTACTTC
CASRQGDPYEQYF
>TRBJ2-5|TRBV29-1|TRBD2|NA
TGCAGCGTTGAAGATCTTCAATGGACTAGCGGGGGAATCGAGACCCAGTACTTC
CSVEDLQWTSGGIETQYF
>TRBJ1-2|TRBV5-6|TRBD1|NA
TGTGCCAGCAGCCCCGGGACAGCCTCTGGCTATGGCTACACCTTC
CASSPGTASGYGYTF
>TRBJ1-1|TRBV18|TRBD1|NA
TGTGCCAGCTCGCCGGACAGGGAGACCACTGAAGCTTTCTTT
CASSPDRETTEAFF
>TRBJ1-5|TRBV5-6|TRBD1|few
TGTGCCAGCAGCTTCGCCCGGGACAGAAATAGCAATCAGCCCCAGCATTTT
CASSFARDRNSNQPQHF
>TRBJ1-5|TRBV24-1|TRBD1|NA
TGTGCCACCAGTGATTCAGGGGGGTATCAGCCCCAGCATTTT
CATSDSGGYQPQHF
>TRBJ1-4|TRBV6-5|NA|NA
TGTGCCAGTTGGGGAGATGAAAAACTGTTTTTT
CASWGDEKLFF
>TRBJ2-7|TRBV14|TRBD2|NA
TGTGCCAGCAGCCCGGGAGGCGAGGGCGAGCAGTACTTC
CASSPGGEGEQYF
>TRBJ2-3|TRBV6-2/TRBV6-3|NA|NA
TGTGCCAGCAGTCTAGGGGCCAAGCGTAGCACAGATACGCAGTATTTT
CASSLGAKRSTDTQYF
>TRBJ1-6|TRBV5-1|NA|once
TGCGCCAGCAGCCGACAGGAGTATGGTTCACCCCTCCACTTT
CASSRQEYGSPLHF
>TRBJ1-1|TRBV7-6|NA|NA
TGTGCCAGCAGCCCAGGGGCGCGGACTGAAGCTTTCTTT
CASSPGARTEAFF
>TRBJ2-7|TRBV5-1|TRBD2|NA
TGCGCCAGCAGCTCGAGATGGGGAGGGGTATACGAGCAGTACTTC
CASSSRWGGVYEQYF
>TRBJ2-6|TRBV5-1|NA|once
TGCGCCAGCAGCTTGGCGTGGACAGACAGCTCTGGGGCCAACGTCCTGACTTTC
CASSLAWTDSSGANVLTF
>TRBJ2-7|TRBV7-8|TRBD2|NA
TGTGCCAGCAGCTTCAGGCTAGCGGGGGCGCACTACGAGCAGTACTTC
CASSFRLAGAHYEQYF
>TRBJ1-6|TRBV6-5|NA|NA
TGTGCCAGCAGTTCTTTCAACGACAGAAGCTCACCCCTCCACTTT
CASSSFNDRSSPLHF
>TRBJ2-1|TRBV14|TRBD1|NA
TGTGCCAGCAGCCCACTGAGACAGGGGGCCCGTGAGCAGTTCTTC
CASSPLRQGAREQFF
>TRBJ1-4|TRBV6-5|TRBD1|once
TGTGCCAGCGGAGCTGCAGGGGGTTCAAATGAAAAACTGTTTTTT
CASGAAGGSNEKLFF
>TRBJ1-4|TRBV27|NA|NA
TGTGCCAGCAGTCCTACACACAGGGTTAGTGAAAAACTGTTTTTT
CASSPTHRVSEKLFF
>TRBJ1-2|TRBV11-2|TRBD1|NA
TGTGCCAGCAGCTGGGACAGGGGCCGGCGAGCGGGCTACACCTTC
CASSWDRGRRAGYTF
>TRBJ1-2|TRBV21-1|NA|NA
TGTGCCAGCAGCAACGCAGGGCCTTATGGCTACACCTTC
CASSNAGPYGYTF
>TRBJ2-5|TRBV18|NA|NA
TGTGCCAGCTCACCAAACCAGCCAGGGGCCCAAGAGACCCAGTACTTC
CASSPNQPGAQETQYF
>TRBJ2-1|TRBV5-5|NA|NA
TGTGCCAGCAGCTTGAGGTGGGGGGGCGGTCGGGAGCAGTTCTTC
CASSLRWGGGREQFF
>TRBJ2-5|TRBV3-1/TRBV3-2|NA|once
TGTGCCAGCAGCCAAGCGGGAGTGAAAGAGACCCAGTACTTC
CASSQAGVKETQYF
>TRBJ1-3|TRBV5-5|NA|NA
TGTGCCAGCAGCTTGGCTCAGGGAAGCTCTGGAAACACCATATATTTT
CASSLAQGSSGNTIYF
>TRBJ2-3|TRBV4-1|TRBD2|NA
TGCGCCAGCAGCCAAGAGACTAGCGGGGATACGCAGTATTTT
CASSQETSGDTQYF
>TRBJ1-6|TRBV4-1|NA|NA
TGCGCCAGCAGCCAAGGAGGGTCGGATTCACCCCTCCACTTT
CASSQGGSDSPLHF
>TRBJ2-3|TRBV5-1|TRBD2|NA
TGCGCCAGCCAATCTAGCGGGGGCGTTGATACGCAGTATTTT
CASQSSGGVDTQYF